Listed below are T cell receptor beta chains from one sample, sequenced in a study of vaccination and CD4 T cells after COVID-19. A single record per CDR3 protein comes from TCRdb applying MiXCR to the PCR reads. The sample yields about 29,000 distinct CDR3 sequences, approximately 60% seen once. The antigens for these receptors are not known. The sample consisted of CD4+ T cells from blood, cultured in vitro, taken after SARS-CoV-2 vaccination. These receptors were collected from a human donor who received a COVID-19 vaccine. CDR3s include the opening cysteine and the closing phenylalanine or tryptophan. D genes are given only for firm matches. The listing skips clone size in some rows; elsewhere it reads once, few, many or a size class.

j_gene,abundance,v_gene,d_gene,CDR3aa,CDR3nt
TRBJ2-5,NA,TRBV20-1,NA,CSATGRPRETQYF,TGCAGTGCTACAGGGCGCCCCCGAGAGACCCAGTACTTC
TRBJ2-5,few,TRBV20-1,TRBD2,CSAREAGRETQYF,TGCAGTGCTAGAGAAGCGGGGAGGGAGACCCAGTACTTC
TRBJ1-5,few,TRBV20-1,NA,CSAQDVSNQPQHF,TGCAGTGCTCAGGACGTTAGCAATCAGCCCCAGCATTTT
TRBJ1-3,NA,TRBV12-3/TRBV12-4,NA,CASSLGQKNTIYF,TGTGCCAGCAGTTTAGGACAGAAAAACACCATATATTTT
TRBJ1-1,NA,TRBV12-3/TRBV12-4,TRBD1,CASRPPGGLNTEAFF,TGTGCCAGCAGACCCCCAGGGGGCTTGAACACTGAAGCTTTCTTT
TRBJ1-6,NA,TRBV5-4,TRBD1,CASSLGQGRSYNSPLHF,TGTGCCAGCAGCCTCGGACAGGGAAGATCCTATAATTCACCCCTCCACTTT
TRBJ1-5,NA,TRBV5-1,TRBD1,CASSFRGEQPQHF,TGCGCCAGCAGCTTCAGGGGGGAGCAGCCCCAGCATTTT
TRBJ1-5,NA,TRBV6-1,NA,CASSPVQGGDQPQHF,TGTGCCAGCAGTCCGGTACAGGGTGGGGATCAGCCCCAGCATTTT
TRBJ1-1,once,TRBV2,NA,CASEEWGTEAFF,TGTGCCAGCGAGGAATGGGGCACTGAAGCTTTCTTT
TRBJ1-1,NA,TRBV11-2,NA,CASTTVYGTEAFF,TGTGCCAGCACGACGGTTTATGGCACTGAAGCTTTCTTT
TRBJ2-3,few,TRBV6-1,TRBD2,CASRGQRGQTDTQYF,TGTGCCAGCAGGGGTCAGCGGGGGCAAACAGATACGCAGTATTTT
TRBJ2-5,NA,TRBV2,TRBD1,CASSRDRGQETQYF,TGTGCCAGCAGCCGGGACAGGGGGCAAGAGACCCAGTACTTC
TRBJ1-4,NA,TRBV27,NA,CASKQRTPGKLFF,TGTGCCAGCAAACAACGCACCCCGGGCAAACTGTTTTTT
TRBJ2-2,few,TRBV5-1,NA,CASSLDRGLGTGELFF,TGCGCCAGCAGCTTGGATCGGGGTTTAGGCACCGGGGAGCTGTTTTTT
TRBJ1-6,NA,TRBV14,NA,CASSQGMWGGGSPLHF,TGTGCCAGCAGCCAAGGAATGTGGGGTGGTGGGTCACCCCTCCACTTT
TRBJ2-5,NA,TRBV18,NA,CASSPQRTAGETQYF,TGTGCCAGCTCACCACAGCGGACTGCAGGGGAGACCCAGTACTTC
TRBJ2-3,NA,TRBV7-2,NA,CASSSRALTDTQYF,TGTGCCAGCAGCTCCAGGGCCCTCACAGATACGCAGTATTTT
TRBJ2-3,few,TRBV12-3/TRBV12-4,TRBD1,CASSNRGRDTQYF,TGTGCCAGCAGCAACAGGGGTCGAGATACGCAGTATTTT
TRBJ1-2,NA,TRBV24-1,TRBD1,CATSSDRGRGGYTF,TGTGCCACCAGCTCGGACAGGGGGCGAGGTGGCTACACCTTC
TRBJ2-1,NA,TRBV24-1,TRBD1,CATSDRTGSNEQFF,TGTGCCACCAGTGACCGGACAGGTTCCAATGAGCAGTTCTTC
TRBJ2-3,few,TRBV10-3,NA,CAISESRGRSTDTQYF,TGTGCCATCAGTGAGTCGAGAGGGCGGAGCACAGATACGCAGTATTTT
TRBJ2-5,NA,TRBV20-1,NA,CSASSRGPTSQETQYF,TGCAGTGCTAGCAGCAGGGGACCTACCTCTCAAGAGACCCAGTACTTC
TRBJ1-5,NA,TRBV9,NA,CASSTGPGQPQHF,TGTGCCAGCAGCACTGGGCCGGGTCAGCCCCAGCATTTT
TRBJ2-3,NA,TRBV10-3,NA,CAISGGKGAADTQYF,TGTGCCATCAGTGGGGGAAAAGGAGCGGCAGATACGCAGTATTTT
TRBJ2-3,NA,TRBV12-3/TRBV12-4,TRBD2,CASSPDRLAGGTDTQYF,TGTGCCAGCAGTCCGGACCGACTAGCGGGGGGCACAGATACGCAGTATTTT
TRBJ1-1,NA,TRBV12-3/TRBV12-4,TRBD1,CASRTSLAGTGNTEAFF,TGTGCCAGCAGGACCAGCCTCGCGGGGACAGGGAACACTGAAGCTTTCTTT
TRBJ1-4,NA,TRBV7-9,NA,CASSLFHEKLFF,TGTGCCAGCAGCTTATTTCATGAAAAACTGTTTTTT
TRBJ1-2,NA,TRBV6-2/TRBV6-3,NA,CASSFATARYGYTF,TGTGCCAGCAGTTTCGCTACGGCCCGCTATGGCTACACCTTC
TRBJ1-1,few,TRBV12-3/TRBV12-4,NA,CASKTRQNTEAFF,TGTGCCAGCAAAACCCGACAAAACACTGAAGCTTTCTTT
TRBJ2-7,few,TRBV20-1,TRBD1,CSARGTGGGQTPYEQYF,TGCAGTGCTAGAGGTACAGGGGGCGGCCAAACTCCCTACGAGCAGTACTTC
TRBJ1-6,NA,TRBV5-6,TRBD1,CASSWGRGTDSPLHF,TGTGCCAGCAGCTGGGGGCGGGGGACAGATTCACCCCTCCACTTT
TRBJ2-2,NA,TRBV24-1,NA,CATRGTAIGELFF,TGTGCCACCAGGGGAACGGCCATCGGGGAGCTGTTTTTT
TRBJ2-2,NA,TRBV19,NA,CASLTRGPTGELFF,TGTGCCAGTTTAACCCGAGGACCTACCGGGGAGCTGTTTTTT
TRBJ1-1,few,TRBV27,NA,CASSLRGGNTEAFF,TGTGCCAGCAGTTTAAGGGGGGGGAACACTGAAGCTTTCTTT